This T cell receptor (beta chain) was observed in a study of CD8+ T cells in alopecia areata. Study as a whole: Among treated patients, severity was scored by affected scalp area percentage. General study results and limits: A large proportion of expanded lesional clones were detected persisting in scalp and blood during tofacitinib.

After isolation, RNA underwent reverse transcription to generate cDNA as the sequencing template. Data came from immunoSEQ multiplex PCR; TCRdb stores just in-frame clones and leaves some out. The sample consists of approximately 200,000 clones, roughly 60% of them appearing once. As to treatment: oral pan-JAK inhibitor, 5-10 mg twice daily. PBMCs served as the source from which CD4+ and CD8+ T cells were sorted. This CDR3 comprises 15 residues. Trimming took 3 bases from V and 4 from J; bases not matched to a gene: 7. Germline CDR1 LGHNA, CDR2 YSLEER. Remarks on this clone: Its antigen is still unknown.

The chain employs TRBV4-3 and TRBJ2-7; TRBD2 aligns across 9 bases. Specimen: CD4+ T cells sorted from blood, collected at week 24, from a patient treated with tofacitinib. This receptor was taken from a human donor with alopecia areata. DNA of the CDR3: TGCGCCAGCAGCCAGTTGTATAGCGGGAGTTACGAGCAGTACTTC. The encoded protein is CASSQLYSGSYEQYF.